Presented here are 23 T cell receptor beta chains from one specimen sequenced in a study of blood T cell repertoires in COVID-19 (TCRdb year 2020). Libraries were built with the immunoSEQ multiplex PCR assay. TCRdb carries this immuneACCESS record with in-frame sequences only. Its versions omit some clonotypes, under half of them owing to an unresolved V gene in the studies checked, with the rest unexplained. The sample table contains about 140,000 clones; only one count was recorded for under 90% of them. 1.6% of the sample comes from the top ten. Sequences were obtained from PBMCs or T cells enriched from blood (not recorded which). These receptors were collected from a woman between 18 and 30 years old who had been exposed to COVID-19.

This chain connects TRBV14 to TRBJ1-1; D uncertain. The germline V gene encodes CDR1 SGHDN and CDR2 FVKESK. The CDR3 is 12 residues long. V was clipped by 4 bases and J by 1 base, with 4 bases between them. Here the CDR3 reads CASSPWNTEAFF. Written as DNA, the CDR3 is TGTGCCAGCAGCCCATGGAACACTGAAGCTTTCTTT.

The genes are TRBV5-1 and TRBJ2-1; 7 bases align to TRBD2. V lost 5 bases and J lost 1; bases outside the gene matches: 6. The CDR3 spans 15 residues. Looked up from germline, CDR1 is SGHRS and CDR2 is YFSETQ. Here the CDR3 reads CASSRASGSYNEQFF. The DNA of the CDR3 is TGCGCCAGCAGTCGCGCTAGCGGTTCCTACAATGAGCAGTTCTTC.

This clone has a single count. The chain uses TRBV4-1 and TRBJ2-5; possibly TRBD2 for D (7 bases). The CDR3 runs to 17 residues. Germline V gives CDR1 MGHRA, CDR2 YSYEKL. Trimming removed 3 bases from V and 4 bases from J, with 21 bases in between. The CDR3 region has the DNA TGCGCCAGCAGCCACTTAGGGGGAGGGCCTGTCGGAGAGACCCAGTACTTC. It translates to CASSHLGGGPVGETQYF.

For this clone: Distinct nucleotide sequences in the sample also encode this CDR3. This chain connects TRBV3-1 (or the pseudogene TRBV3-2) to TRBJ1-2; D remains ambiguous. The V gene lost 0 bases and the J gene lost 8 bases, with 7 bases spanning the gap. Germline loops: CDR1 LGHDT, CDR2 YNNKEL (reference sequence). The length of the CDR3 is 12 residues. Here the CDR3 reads CASSQDPGGYTF. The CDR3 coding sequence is TGTGCCAGCAGCCAAGATCCGGGGGGCTACACCTTC.

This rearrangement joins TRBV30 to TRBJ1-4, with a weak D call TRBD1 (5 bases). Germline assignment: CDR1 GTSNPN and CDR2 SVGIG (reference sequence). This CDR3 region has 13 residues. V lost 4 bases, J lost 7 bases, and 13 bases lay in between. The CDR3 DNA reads TGTGCCTGGATGTCGCAGGGCATTGAAAAACTGTTTTTT. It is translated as CAWMSQGIEKLFF.

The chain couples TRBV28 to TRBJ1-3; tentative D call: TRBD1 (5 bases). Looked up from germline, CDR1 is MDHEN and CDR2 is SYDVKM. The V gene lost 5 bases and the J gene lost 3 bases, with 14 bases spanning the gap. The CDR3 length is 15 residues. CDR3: CASSRWGADGNTIYF. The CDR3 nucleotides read TGTGCCAGCAGTAGGTGGGGCGCGGATGGAAACACCATATATTTT.

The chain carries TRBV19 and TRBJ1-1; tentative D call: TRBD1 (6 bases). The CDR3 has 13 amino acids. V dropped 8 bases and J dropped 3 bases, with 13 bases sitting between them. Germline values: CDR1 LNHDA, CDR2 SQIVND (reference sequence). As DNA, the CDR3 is TGTGCCAGTCTAGGGGCAGGGGACACTGAAGCTTTCTTT. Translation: CASLGAGDTEAFF.

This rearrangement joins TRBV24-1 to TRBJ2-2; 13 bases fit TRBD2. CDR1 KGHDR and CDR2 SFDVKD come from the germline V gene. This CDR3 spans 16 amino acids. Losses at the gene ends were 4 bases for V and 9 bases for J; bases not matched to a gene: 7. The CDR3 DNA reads TGTGCCACCAGTGAGGGACTAGCGGGAAAATATTGGGAGCTGTTTTTT. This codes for CATSEGLAGKYWELFF.

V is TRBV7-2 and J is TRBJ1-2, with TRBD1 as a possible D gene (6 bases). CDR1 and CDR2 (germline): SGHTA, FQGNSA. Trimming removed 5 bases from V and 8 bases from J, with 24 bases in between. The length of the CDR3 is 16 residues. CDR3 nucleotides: TGTGCCAGCAGCACATCATATGGGACCCTTGGGGGCGGCTACACCTTC. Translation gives CASSTSYGTLGGGYTF.

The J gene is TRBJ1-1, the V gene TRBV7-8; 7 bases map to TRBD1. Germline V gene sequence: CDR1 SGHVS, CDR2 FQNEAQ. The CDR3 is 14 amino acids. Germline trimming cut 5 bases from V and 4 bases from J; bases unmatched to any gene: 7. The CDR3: CASSRLQGPTEAFF. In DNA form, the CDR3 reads TGTGCCAGCAGCCGATTACAGGGGCCCACTGAAGCTTTCTTT. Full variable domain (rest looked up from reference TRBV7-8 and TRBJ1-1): GAGVSQSPRYKVAKRGQDVALRCDPISGHVSLFWYQQALGQGPEFLTYFQNEAQLDKSGLPSDRFFAERPEGSVSTLKIQRTQQEDSAVYLCASSRLQGPTEAFFGQGTRLTVV.

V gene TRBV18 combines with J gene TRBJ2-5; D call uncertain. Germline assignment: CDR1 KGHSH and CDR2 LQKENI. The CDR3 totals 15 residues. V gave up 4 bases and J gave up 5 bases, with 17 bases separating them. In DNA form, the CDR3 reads TGTGCCAGCTCACTAACGACTGATCGTTTTGAGACCCAGTACTTC. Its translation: CASSLTTDRFETQYF.

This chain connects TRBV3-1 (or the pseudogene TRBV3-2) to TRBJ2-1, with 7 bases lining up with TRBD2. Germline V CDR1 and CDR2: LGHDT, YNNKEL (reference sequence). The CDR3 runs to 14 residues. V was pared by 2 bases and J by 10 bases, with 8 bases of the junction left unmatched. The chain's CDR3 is CASSQPSGVIEQFF. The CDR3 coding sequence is TGTGCCAGCAGCCAACCCAGCGGGGTTATCGAGCAGTTCTTC.

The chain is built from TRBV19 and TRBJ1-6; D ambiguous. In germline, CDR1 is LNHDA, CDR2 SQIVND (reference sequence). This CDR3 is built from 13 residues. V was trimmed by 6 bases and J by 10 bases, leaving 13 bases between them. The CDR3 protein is CASSLRGRSPLHF. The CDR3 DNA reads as TGTGCCAGTAGCCTCCGCGGTAGATCACCCCTCCACTTT.

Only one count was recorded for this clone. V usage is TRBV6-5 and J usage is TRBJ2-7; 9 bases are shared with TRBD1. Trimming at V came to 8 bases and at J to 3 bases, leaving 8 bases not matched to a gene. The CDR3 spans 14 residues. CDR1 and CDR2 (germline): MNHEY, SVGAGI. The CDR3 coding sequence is TGTGCCAGCCGTACTGGGACAGGGAACTACGAGCAGTACTTC. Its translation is CASRTGTGNYEQYF.

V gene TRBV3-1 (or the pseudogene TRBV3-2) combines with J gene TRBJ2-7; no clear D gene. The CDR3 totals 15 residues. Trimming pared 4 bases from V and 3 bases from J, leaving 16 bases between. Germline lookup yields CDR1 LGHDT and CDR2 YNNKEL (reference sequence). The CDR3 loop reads CASSLTLNRYYEQYF. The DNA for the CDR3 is TGTGCCAGCAGCCTCACTCTTAACCGGTACTACGAGCAGTACTTC.

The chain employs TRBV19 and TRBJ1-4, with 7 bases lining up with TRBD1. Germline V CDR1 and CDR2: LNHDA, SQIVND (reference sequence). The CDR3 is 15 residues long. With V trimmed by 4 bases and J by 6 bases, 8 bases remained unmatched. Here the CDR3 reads CASSNTGEWYEKLFF. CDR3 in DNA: TGTGCCAGTAGTAACACAGGGGAATGGTATGAAAAACTGTTTTTT.

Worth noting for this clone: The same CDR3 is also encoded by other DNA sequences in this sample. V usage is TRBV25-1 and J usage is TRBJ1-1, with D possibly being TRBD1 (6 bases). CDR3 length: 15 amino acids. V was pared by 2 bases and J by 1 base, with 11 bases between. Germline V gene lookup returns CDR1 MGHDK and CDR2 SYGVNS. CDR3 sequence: CASSEGTGRNTEAFF. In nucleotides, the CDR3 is TGTGCCAGCAGTGAAGGAACAGGGCGGAACACTGAAGCTTTCTTT.

CDR3: CATSEEPGTGDSGTQYF. The DNA for the CDR3 is TGTGCCACCAGTGAGGAACCCGGGACAGGGGATAGCGGGACCCAGTACTTC. This chain connects TRBV24-1 to TRBJ2-5, with 10 bases fitting TRBD1. The CDR3 has 17 amino acids. Losses at the gene ends were 4 bases for V and 7 bases for J; bases not matched to a gene: 14. Germline V CDR1 and CDR2: KGHDR, SFDVKD.

The CDR3 bases are TGCGCCAGCAGCCAAGTTTATGGGGAACGGACTTTAGACTACAATGAGCAGTTCTTC. This gives the protein CASSQVYGERTLDYNEQFF. The rearrangement uses TRBV4-3 and TRBJ2-1, with D tentatively TRBD2 (5 bases). CDR3 length: 19 residues. CDR1 LGHNA and CDR2 YSLEER come from the germline V gene. Trimming took off 1 base at V and 3 bases at J, with 22 bases between the two ends.

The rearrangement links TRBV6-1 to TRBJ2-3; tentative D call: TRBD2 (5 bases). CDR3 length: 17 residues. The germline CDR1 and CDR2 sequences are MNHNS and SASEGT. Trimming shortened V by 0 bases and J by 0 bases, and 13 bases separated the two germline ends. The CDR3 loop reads CASSEALASSSTDTQYF. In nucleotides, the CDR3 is TGTGCCAGCAGTGAAGCCTTAGCGAGCTCTAGCACAGATACGCAGTATTTT.

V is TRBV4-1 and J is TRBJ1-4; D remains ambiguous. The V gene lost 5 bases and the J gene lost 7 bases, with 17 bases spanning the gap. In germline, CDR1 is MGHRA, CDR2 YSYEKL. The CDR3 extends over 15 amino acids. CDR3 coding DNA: TGCGCCAGCAGCAGGCAGACGGGGAAGGGTGAAAAACTGTTTTTT. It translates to CASSRQTGKGEKLFF.

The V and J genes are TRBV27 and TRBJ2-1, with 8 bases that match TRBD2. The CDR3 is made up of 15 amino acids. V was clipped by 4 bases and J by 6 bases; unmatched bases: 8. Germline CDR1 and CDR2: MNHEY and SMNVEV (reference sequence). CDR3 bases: TGTGCCAGCAGTTCCCGGGGGGGCGCGGGCAATGAGCAGTTCTTC. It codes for CASSSRGGAGNEQFF.

The CDR3 reads CASRQDRAGGYTF. CDR3 nucleotide sequence: TGTGCCAGCAGACAAGACAGGGCGGGAGGCTACACCTTC. The rearrangement uses TRBV12-3 or TRBV12-4 and TRBJ1-2; 7 bases agree with TRBD1. This CDR3 has 13 amino acids. Losses at the gene ends were 6 bases for V and 8 bases for J; bases not matched to a gene: 9.